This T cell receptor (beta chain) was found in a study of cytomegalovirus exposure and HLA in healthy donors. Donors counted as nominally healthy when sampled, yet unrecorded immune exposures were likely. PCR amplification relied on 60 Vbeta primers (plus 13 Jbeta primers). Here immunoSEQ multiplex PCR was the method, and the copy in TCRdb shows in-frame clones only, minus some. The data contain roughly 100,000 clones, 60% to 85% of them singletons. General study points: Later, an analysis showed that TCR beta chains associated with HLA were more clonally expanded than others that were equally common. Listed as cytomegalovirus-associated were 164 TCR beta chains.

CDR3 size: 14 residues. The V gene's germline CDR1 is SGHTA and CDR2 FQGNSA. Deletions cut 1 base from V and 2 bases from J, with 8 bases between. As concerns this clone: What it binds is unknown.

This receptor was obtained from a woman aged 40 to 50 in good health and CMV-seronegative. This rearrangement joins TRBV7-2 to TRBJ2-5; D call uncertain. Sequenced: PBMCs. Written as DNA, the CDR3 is TGTGCCAGCAGCTTAGGAGGTGTTCAAGAGACCCAGTACTTC. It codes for CASSLGGVQETQYF.